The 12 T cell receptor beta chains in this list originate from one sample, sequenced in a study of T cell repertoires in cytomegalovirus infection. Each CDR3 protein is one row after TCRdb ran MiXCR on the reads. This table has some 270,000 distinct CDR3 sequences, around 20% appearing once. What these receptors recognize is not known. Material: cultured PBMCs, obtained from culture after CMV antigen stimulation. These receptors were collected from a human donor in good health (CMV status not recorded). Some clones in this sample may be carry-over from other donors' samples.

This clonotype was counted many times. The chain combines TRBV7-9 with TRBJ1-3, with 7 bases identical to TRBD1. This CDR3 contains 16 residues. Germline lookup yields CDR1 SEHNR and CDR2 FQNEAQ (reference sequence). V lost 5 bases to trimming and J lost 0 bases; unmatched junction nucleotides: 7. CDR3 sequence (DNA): TGTGCCAGCAGCCCCCCCGGGACAGCCTCTGGAAACACCATATATTTT. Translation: CASSPPGTASGNTIYF.

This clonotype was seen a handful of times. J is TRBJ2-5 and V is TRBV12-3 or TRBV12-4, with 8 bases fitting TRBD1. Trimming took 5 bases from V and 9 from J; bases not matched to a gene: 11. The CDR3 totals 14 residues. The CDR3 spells CASSLGQGTSAQYF. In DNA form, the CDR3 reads TGTGCCAGCAGTCTCGGACAGGGAACCTCGGCCCAGTACTTC.

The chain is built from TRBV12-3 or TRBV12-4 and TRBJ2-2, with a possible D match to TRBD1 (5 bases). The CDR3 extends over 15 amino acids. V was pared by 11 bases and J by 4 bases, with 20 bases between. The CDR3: CACSRLGRGTGELFF. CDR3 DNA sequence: TGTGCCTGCTCTAGACTGGGGCGAGGCACCGGGGAGCTGTTTTTT.

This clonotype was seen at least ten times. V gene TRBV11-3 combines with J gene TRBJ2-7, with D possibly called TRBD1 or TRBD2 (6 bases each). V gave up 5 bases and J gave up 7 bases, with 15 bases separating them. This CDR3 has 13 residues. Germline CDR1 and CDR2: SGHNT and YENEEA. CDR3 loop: CASSQLTGGEQYV. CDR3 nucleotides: TGTGCCAGCAGCCAACTGACAGGAGGGGAGCAGTACGTC.

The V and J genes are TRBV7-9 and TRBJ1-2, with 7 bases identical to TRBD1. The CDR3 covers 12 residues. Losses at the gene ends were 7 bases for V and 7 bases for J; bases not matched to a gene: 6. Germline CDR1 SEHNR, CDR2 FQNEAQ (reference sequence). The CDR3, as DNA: TGTGCCAGCACTGACTGGGACAGTGGCTACACCTTC. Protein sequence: CASTDWDSGYTF.

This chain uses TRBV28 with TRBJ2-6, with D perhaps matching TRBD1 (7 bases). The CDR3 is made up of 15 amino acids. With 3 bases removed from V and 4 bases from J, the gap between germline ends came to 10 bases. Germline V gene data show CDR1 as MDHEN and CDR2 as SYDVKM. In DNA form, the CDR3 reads TGTGCCAGCAGTTTCAGGGGGAGGGGGGCCAACGTCCTGACTTTC. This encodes CASSFRGRGANVLTF. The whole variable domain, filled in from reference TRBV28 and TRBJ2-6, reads DVKVTQSSRYLVKRTGEKVFLECVQDMDHENMFWYRQDPGLGLRLIYFSYDVKMKEKGDIPEGYSVSREKKERFSLILESASTNQTSMYLCASSFRGRGANVLTFGAGSRLTVL.

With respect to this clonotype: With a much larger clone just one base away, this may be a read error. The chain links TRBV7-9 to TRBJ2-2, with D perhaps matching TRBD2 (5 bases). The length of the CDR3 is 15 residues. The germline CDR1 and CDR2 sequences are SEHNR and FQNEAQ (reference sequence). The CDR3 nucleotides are TGTGCCAGCAGCCTACAGACAACGAACACCGGGGAGCTGTCTTTT. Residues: CASSLQTTNTGELSF.

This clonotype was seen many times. CDR3 DNA sequence: TGTGCCAGTAGTCCCATCGGGGGTGTAAATGAGCAGTTCTTC. Its translation is CASSPIGGVNEQFF. The chain combines TRBV19 with TRBJ2-1, with D possibly TRBD2 on 6 matching bases. The CDR3 loop spans 14 amino acids. V was trimmed by 5 bases and J by 7 bases, leaving 15 bases between them. Germline CDR1 LNHDA, CDR2 SQIVND (reference sequence).

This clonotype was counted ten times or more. The CDR3 nucleotides read TGTGCCAGCAGCTTACTAGCGGGAGGATGGAATGAGCAGTTCTTC. It translates to CASSLLAGGWNEQFF. The V call is TRBV7-2, the J call TRBJ2-1; 11 nucleotides align to TRBD2. Trimming took 2 bases from V and 7 from J; bases not matched to a gene: 4. The CDR3 has 15 residues. CDR1 and CDR2 from the germline V gene are SGHTA and FQGNSA.

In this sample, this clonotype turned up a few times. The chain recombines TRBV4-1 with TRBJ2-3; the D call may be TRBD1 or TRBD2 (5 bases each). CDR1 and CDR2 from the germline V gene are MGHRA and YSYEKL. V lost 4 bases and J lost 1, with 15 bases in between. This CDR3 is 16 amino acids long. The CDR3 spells CASSPDGDGGTDTQYF. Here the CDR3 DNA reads TGCGCCAGCAGCCCCGATGGGGACGGGGGCACAGATACGCAGTATTTT.

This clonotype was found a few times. This CDR3 is CASSLKQGRVTEAFF. CDR3 in DNA: TGTGCCAGCAGCCTAAAACAGGGAAGAGTTACTGAAGCTTTCTTT. The gene calls are TRBV7-2 and TRBJ1-1, with a possible D match to TRBD1 (6 bases). V was cut by 5 bases and J by 5 bases, with 18 bases left in between. The CDR3 has 15 amino acids. Germline CDR1 reads SGHTA; CDR2 reads FQGNSA. The full variable domain, completed using reference TRBV7-2 and TRBJ1-1, is GAGVSQSPSNKVTEKGKDVELRCDPISGHTALYWYRQSLGQGLEFLIYFQGNSAPDKSGLPSDRFSAERTGGSVSTLTIQRTQQEDSAVYLCASSLKQGRVTEAFFGQGTRLTVV.

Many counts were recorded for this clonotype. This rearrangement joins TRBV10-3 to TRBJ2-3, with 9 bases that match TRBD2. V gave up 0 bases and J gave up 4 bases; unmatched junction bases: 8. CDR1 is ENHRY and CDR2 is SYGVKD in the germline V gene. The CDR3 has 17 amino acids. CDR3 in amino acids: CAISESLAGLGADTQYF. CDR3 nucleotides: TGTGCCATCAGTGAGTCACTAGCGGGCCTTGGGGCAGATACGCAGTATTTT.